Sequencing of this T cell receptor (beta chain) was carried out in a study of post-analysis software for immune sequencing data. General study points: Controls had significantly higher normalized Chao1 diversity than multiple sclerosis patients. The five TRBV segments detected at higher frequency in patients than in controls included TRBV5-6, TRBV5-1 and TRBV20-1.

Note on this clonotype: The antigen remains unidentified.

The TCR beta cDNA libraries contained unique molecular identifiers. TCRdb used MiXCR to reprocess the PCR reads, holding one entry per CDR3 protein. The sample lists 150,000 to 200,000 distinct CDR3 sequences, approximately 30% occurring once. Germline CDR1 is PRHDT and CDR2 is FYEKMQ (reference sequence). The length of the CDR3 is 14 residues. V lost 8 bases and J lost 7, with 18 bases in between. The V and J genes are TRBV13 and TRBJ2-1; tentatively, D is TRBD2 (5 bases). This receptor was identified in a girl between 10 and 17 years old with multiple sclerosis. Sequencing was carried out using blood. CDR3 amino acids: CASLKGRVRNEQFF. DNA of the CDR3: TGTGCCAGCCTCAAAGGGCGGGTTCGGAATGAGCAGTTCTTC.